This TCR beta chain was identified in a study of shared clonotypes between healthy human individuals. This was a deep-level run. Profiled with immunoSEQ multiplex PCR; TCRdb holds only in-frame clones, not every one. The sample contains 470,000 or so clones, 81% of which appear only once. Sequenced: PBMCs. This clonotype was obtained from a woman aged 40 to 55 in good health. Some clones in this sample may be carry-over from other donors' samples.

The CDR3 loop reads CASRAGTGTYEQYF. CDR3 nucleotides: TGTGCCAGCAGGGCCGGGACTGGGACCTACGAGCAGTACTTC. This rearrangement joins TRBV2 to TRBJ2-7; D possibly corresponds to TRBD2 (6 bases). Germline CDR1 is SNHLY and CDR2 is FYNNEI. V was pared by 6 bases and J by 2 bases, with 14 bases between. The CDR3 runs 14 residues.